A selection of T cell receptor beta chains follows, all from one sample in a study of blood T cell repertoires in COVID-19. Method: immunoSEQ multiplex PCR; TCRdb's copy keeps in-frame clones and lacks some. The data show fewer than 200,000 clones, with around 83% seen just once and more than 7.5% held by the top ten. The sample taken for sequencing was peripheral blood. The receptor set was obtained from a woman in her 70s with COVID-19, enrolled during active disease. Each CDR3 is given without its conserved first and last residue. A D gene is named only where the DNA matches it firmly.

v_gene	d_gene	j_gene	CDR3aa
TRBV11-2	NA	TRBJ1-1	ASSEVRNPQLNTEAF
TRBV6-2/TRBV6-3	TRBD1	TRBJ2-2	ASSWTGNTGELF
TRBV5-8	NA	TRBJ1-4	ASSLESRSEKLF
TRBV18	TRBD1	TRBJ1-6	ASSPDTGGRSPLH
TRBV5-1	TRBD2	TRBJ2-5	ASNSGLAETQY
TRBV19	NA	TRBJ1-5	ASSIPTRAIQPQH
TRBV6-2/TRBV6-3	NA	TRBJ2-4	ASSYRTAALAKNIQY
TRBV6-2/TRBV6-3	NA	TRBJ2-1	ASSYSVNIGNEQF
TRBV24-1	NA	TRBJ2-7	ATSDPSRSYEQY
TRBV28	NA	TRBJ1-1	ASSSSAGKAF
TRBV28	NA	TRBJ1-1	ASSPGTQQGF
TRBV24-1	TRBD1	TRBJ2-3	ATSPPQGTGVTDTQY
TRBV28	NA	TRBJ1-1	ASSTPGQEAF
TRBV6-2/TRBV6-3	TRBD2	TRBJ2-7	ASSYSISGSYEQY
TRBV9	TRBD2	TRBJ2-3	ASSVEGAGARSTQY
TRBV28	TRBD1	TRBJ1-2	ATRGDSDYGYT
TRBV7-9	NA	TRBJ1-2	ASSPTGNYGYT
TRBV11-2	TRBD2	TRBJ2-1	ASSPSQGGSYNEQF
TRBV6-4	TRBD1	TRBJ1-4	ASSERTGRHEKLF
TRBV7-2	TRBD1	TRBJ2-7	ASSGQGVSVYEQY
TRBV28	NA	TRBJ2-1	ASFSLGGVSFYNEQF
TRBV5-1	TRBD1	TRBJ2-2	ASSLQQGETGELF
TRBV7-2	TRBD1	TRBJ1-3	ASSSPDRAGNTIY
TRBV7-2	NA	TRBJ2-7	ASSLVASRGSEQY
TRBV24-1	NA	TRBJ1-6	ATSDLTTFPNSPLH
TRBV4-1	TRBD2	TRBJ2-2	ASSEREGIAGELF
TRBV25-1	NA	TRBJ2-5	ASSVGGIETQY
TRBV21-1	NA	TRBJ1-2	VYPYTLKGANYGYT
TRBV5-1	TRBD2	TRBJ2-7	ASSARLAGEAPTYEQY
TRBV5-4	NA	TRBJ1-2	ASSLGGKVANYGYT
TRBV7-2	NA	TRBJ1-2	ASSGTRDISYGYT
TRBV6-2/TRBV6-3	TRBD2	TRBJ2-7	ASSFHGLAGGIGSYEQY
TRBV28	TRBD1	TRBJ2-5	ASSLAGQGRETQY
TRBV18	NA	TRBJ2-7	ASSPRRDSAYEQY